Listed below are T cell receptor beta chains from one sample, sequenced in a study of blood T cell repertoires in COVID-19. Some clones are missing from TCRdb's copy, which holds only in-frame ones; the method was immunoSEQ multiplex PCR. The sample lists 240,000 or so clones, about 88% occurring once. What was sequenced was peripheral blood. Receptors were obtained from a woman in her sixties or seventies with active or convalescent COVID-19. Each CDR3 is given with its conserved first and last residue. A D gene is named only where the DNA matches it firmly. Not all rows give a size; the values are once, few, many and, for expanded clones, a class.

V gene,CDR3 length,J gene,clone size,D gene,CDR3 DNA,CDR3 protein
TRBV25-1,14,TRBJ1-5,NA,NA,TGTGCCAGCAGTGAGGAGGGAGTGGGTCAGCCCCAGCATTTT,CASSEEGVGQPQHF
TRBV7-3,13,TRBJ2-2,NA,NA,TGTGCCAGCAGCTTAACCGTCACCGGGGAGCTGTTTTTT,CASSLTVTGELFF
TRBV11-2,13,TRBJ1-1,NA,NA,TGTGCCAGCAGCTTATGGTCAGACACTGAAGCTTTCTTT,CASSLWSDTEAFF
TRBV10-3,11,TRBJ2-7,NA,NA,TGTGCCATCAGTGAGCAATACGAGCAGTACTTC,CAISEQYEQYF
TRBV6-5,16,TRBJ2-2,NA,NA,TGTGCCAGCAGTTACGGGGGCGGGGGCAACACCGGGGAGCTGTTTTTT,CASSYGGGGNTGELFF
TRBV4-1,13,TRBJ1-1,NA,TRBD1,TGCGCCAGCAGCCTCCAGGGGGGCACTGAAGCTTTCTTT,CASSLQGGTEAFF
TRBV2,16,TRBJ2-5,NA,TRBD2,TGTGCCAGCAGCCGAGGACTAGCGGGGGCCCAAGAGACCCAGTACTTC,CASSRGLAGAQETQYF
TRBV7-2,16,TRBJ2-7,NA,NA,TGTGCCAGCAGCCGCCGTGCAGGTTCCAGCTCCTACGAGCAGTACTTC,CASSRRAGSSSYEQYF
TRBV19,13,TRBJ2-1,NA,NA,TGTGCCAGTAGTATAATTAGGTCGGGTGAGCAGTTCTTC,CASSIIRSGEQFF
TRBV19,12,TRBJ2-2,once,NA,TGTGCCACCCGTATATCCCCCGGGGAGCTGTTTTTT,CATRISPGELFF
TRBV12-5,13,TRBJ1-1,NA,NA,TGTGCTAGTGGTCACCCCGGGGGCACTGAAGCTTTCTTT,CASGHPGGTEAFF
TRBV19,15,TRBJ2-1,NA,TRBD2,TGTGCCAGTAGTATCGGACTAGCGGGGGCCCCTGAGCAGTTCTTC,CASSIGLAGAPEQFF
TRBV11-2,15,TRBJ2-7,NA,NA,TGTGCCAGCAGCTTACAGGGCTCCCCTTCCTACGAGCAGTACTTC,CASSLQGSPSYEQYF
TRBV3-1/TRBV3-2,14,TRBJ1-5,NA,TRBD1,TGTGCCAGCAGCCTCGGGACAGGAGTCCAGCCCCAGCATTTT,CASSLGTGVQPQHF
TRBV19,14,TRBJ2-3,NA,NA,TGTGCCAGTAGTTCCCTAGCACGCACAGATACGCAGTATTTT,CASSSLARTDTQYF
TRBV27,17,TRBJ2-7,NA,TRBD2,TGTGCCAGCAGCCCTACCTCGGGACTAGCGGGGGGGTACGAGCAGTACTTC,CASSPTSGLAGGYEQYF
TRBV11-3,15,TRBJ2-1,NA,NA,TGTGCCAGCAGCTTAGCTGGACACTCCAACAATGAGCAGTTCTTC,CASSLAGHSNNEQFF
TRBV7-2,15,TRBJ2-5,NA,TRBD2,TGTGCCAGCAGCTTAGCGCATCTAGCGGGGGAGACCCAGTACTTC,CASSLAHLAGETQYF
TRBV6-5,12,TRBJ1-1,NA,NA,TGTGCCAGCAGTTACCGGGACACTGAAGCTTTCTTT,CASSYRDTEAFF
TRBV6-6,17,TRBJ1-2,NA,TRBD1,TGTGCCAGCAGCCGACAGGGAAGGTCCCCCCTGGACTATGGCTACACCTTC,CASSRQGRSPLDYGYTF
TRBV19,15,TRBJ1-2,NA,TRBD1,TGTGCCAGTAGTTCCGACTTTGGACAGGGGAATGGCTACACCTTC,CASSSDFGQGNGYTF
TRBV7-9,15,TRBJ1-2,NA,NA,TGTGCCAGCAGCTTAGATGGTAAAGGGGTAGACGGCTACACCTTC,CASSLDGKGVDGYTF
TRBV7-2,16,TRBJ2-7,NA,TRBD1,TGTGCCAGCAGCTTAAGGGACAGGGCAAGCTCCTACGAGCAGTACTTC,CASSLRDRASSYEQYF
TRBV6-2/TRBV6-3,17,TRBJ2-5,NA,TRBD2,TGTGCCAGCAGTTACACAACTAGCGGGGGGAACCAAGAGACCCAGTACTTC,CASSYTTSGGNQETQYF